This TCR beta chain stems from a study of cytomegalovirus exposure and HLA in healthy donors (dated by TCRdb to about 2017). Notes on the research overall: An earlier analysis of several hundred of the donors reported around 280 Gb of sequence data and 117 million unique TCR beta sequences obtained from around 180 million T cells. About 280 gigabases of sequencing data and around 90 million unique TCR sequences made up an early release that covered under 750 HLA-typed donors. Of the 398 genotyped donors, 65% to 90% fell in the genetic ancestry cluster associated with self-reported Caucasian donors. The study was designed to test whether signatures of past pathogen exposure could be identified by cataloging public T cell receptors. The T cell repertoires of around 670 subjects were profiled by immunosequencing and related to cytomegalovirus serostatus. In addition to the first cohort of hundreds of subjects, a separate validation cohort of about 120 different subjects was used. To predict cytomegalovirus infection status, the study brought together high-throughput TCR immunosequencing, statistical association of individual TCRs with disease status, and machine learning. A later analysis re-analyzed previously published TCR beta repertoires from roughly 690 donors and added high-resolution HLA genotyping to study TCR occurrence patterns. The later analysis used no new phenotypic data to find candidate immune exposures, relying instead on TCR beta sequences and their occurrence across donors. An earlier analysis of about 620 of the donors applied high-throughput TCR beta sequencing to assess whether each TCR beta V gene segment acted as functional or pseudogenic. Donor age, sex, ethnicity and CMV serostatus were compiled alongside the repertoire data. Genome-wide SNP genotypes for about 65% of the roughly 670 donors were used in a later genetic analysis, which treated that subset as a discovery cohort. Every repertoire in the discovery cohort had been generated on one and the same sequencing platform. Class I and class II HLA loci were covered by the typing at four-digit resolution. Typing coverage varied by locus: roughly 629-630 donors for A, B, C, DRB1 and DQB1; approximately 560 for DQA1; around 610 for DPA1; roughly 450 for DPB1. Five DR-DQ haplotypes were handled as single units for association and clustering because linkage in the cohort was strong. Among a few hundred genotyped donors of the cohort, an average of roughly 240,000 unique TCR beta nucleotide sequences were sequenced per donor, roughly 20% of them non-productive.

The library came from the immunoSEQ multiplex PCR assay. A mixture of 60 forward primers for TCR Vbeta segments and 13 reverse primers for TCR Jbeta segments was used in the multiplex PCR. The CDR3 region of rearranged TCR beta genes was amplified from genomic DNA with a multiplex PCR assay. On the Illumina HiSeq System, the amplified TCR beta libraries were sequenced as 87-base-pair reads. Per the source publication's procedure: Across the 700 or so repertoires, a later analysis counted 75 million to 90 million unique TCR beta chains, some 11 million of which were shared by at least two donors. A nearest-neighbor algorithm error-corrected the raw reads and collapsed the reads into unique sequences, merging closely related sequences to remove PCR and sequencing errors. CDR3 sequences were aligned to IMGT reference sequences to assign V, D and J gene segments. For a sequence to be retained, a match of at least six nucleotides was required to both a V gene segment and a J gene segment. Rearrangements were classified as productive when the CDR3 lacked stop codons and remained in frame with V and J, and all other rearrangements were classified as non-productive. Following IMGT convention, CDR3 was defined as the stretch from the second conserved V-encoded cysteine to the conserved J-encoded phenylalanine. In an earlier analysis of approximately 590 of the donors, sequences lacking an unambiguous match to a single V gene segment were excluded. An earlier analysis of 587 of the donors classified V segments as functional when productive rearrangements were above 56.7% and as segregating when the standard deviation between donors was above 5%. To diagnose cytomegalovirus status from the catalog of TCR beta chain sequences, a statistical classification framework was built. In a later analysis, TCR nucleotide sequences were compared against IMGT/GENE-DB human TR gene sequences so that V and J genes could be assigned. The TCRdist pipeline was used in a later analysis to assign CDR3 sequences and most-parsimonious VDJ recombination scenarios. A later analysis defined each TCR beta chain by its CDR3 amino acid sequence plus V-gene family, and excluded reads lacking a unique V-gene family. In a later analysis, nearly 600 highly shared, low-generation-probability nucleotide sequences were removed to address suspected cross-contamination and a sequencing artifact. For each public chain, a later analysis derived a clonal expansion index from normalized ranks of inferred template counts within each repertoire. In a later analysis, generation probabilities were computed using a VDJ recombination model fitted to out-of-frame rearrangements, and the results were checked against IGoR. A later analysis scored TCR-TCR, TCR-HLA and TCR-CMV co-occurrence with hypergeometric tests, applying a repertoire-size bias correction to TCR pairs. In a later analysis, false discovery rates were estimated by permuting HLA or CMV assignments 20 times. A later analysis grouped co-occurring TCRs with DBSCAN, adding TCRdist sequence similarity when clustering within HLA-allele-positive subsets. Repertoires with fewer than 30,000 or more than 120,000 public chains, plus five repertoires with anomalous nucleotide sharing, were excluded from co-occurrence clustering. In TCRdb, the immuneACCESS table is reduced to in-frame sequences with V and J assigned. These tables do not hold every clone; where another copy was compared, an unresolved V gene accounts for under half, and the others remain unexplained. That table gives V, J and clone size, and the DNA gave D and trimming. Counted in this sample were some 100,000 clones; about four fifths of them appeared once. 2.2% of the sample comes from the top ten.

General conclusions and limits of the study: When HLA alleles, especially DR and DQ, strongly co-occurred, TCR associations were difficult to assign to individual alleles. Specific HLA alleles were associated with 15,000 to 20,000 TCR beta sequences at a false discovery rate of 0.05 in a later analysis. A later genetic analysis reported fewer N-insertions in productive TCRs among donors in an Asian-associated ancestry cluster than the approximately 670-donor mean. In an earlier analysis of 587 of the donors, most TCR beta V segments appeared in productive rearrangements about 87% or about 30% of the time, broadly matching IMGT annotations. A later genetic analysis associated a missense DCLRE1C variant with V-gene and J-gene trimming of TCR beta chains, and an independent cohort replicated the association. According to the authors, the approach could potentially be generalized to other disease states and immunological phenotypes. Presence/absence analyses assumed roughly uniform sequencing depth across donors, an assumption that may not hold. The earlier analysis of 587 of the donors excluded over 15 rarely observed V segments, including chromosome 9 orphons, because counts were too low. Linkage disequilibrium might explain the correlated functional status among segregating V segments, but an unknown experimental factor could not be excluded. A few of the identified cytomegalovirus-associated TCR beta chains were confirmed in vitro to be specific for cytomegalovirus antigens. CMV serostatus was the only immune exposure information available for the cohort. In a later analysis, several top co-occurrence clusters were reported to appear linked to parvovirus B19, influenza, CMV and Epstein-Barr virus. HLA typing was unavailable for some donors at each locus, so association tests used only the typed subset. In a later analysis, the rate of TCR association differed among HLA loci, with DRB1 alleles having the most associated TCRs and HLA-C alleles having the fewest. According to a later analysis, most CMV-associated TCR beta chains appeared to be HLA-restricted, and the HLA associations seemed to be driven largely by CMV exposure. In the study, approximately 160 TCR beta chains were listed as associated with cytomegalovirus. Cytomegalovirus status was reported to be diagnosed by the classifier with high specificity and sensitivity in both the original and validation cohorts. A further reported finding was that TCR beta sequences accurately predicted the HLA-A and HLA-B alleles for most subjects in the first cohort. Most TCR sequences were seen in very few donors, while some public TCRs were found in many individuals. Only TCR beta chains were sequenced in this cohort, and the absence of alpha or paired-chain data limited detectable features. A group of highly shared sequence variants was considered likely to be a technical artifact of the sequencing pipeline. Compared with equally common non-associated chains, HLA-associated TCR beta chains in a later analysis were more clonally expanded and had lower generation probabilities.

On this clone: Its recognized antigen is unknown. Per-base qualities were not stored, and no clone one base away is much larger.

The cohort was made up of under 800 healthy bone marrow donors. At the time of sampling, all cohort members were nominally healthy, though unrecorded immune exposures were likely present. The donor was CMV seronegative and belonged to the group of several hundred seronegative cohort members. Every donor gave a peripheral blood sample, and the peripheral blood mononuclear cells from that sample were used for TCR beta sequencing. The Qiagen DNeasy Blood Extraction Kit was used to extract genomic DNA from the blood cell samples. The TCR sequence derives from a woman aged 25 to 39 in good health and CMV-seronegative. The sample consisted of PBMCs.

The CDR3 region has the sequence CASSYSASSTDTQYF. The nucleotide sequence is given as TGTGCCAGCAGTTACTCGGCTAGCAGCACAGATACGCAGTATTTT. The rearranged chain carries TRBV6-5 and TRBJ2-3; tentative D gene TRBD2, with 5 bases matching. The CDR3 goes from the cysteine to the phenylalanine over 15 residues. Solely the CDR3 DNA is kept, with 45 bases framed from the first base. Taken from the germline V gene, the CDR1 and CDR2 loops are MNHEY and SVGAGI. The V end loses 0 bases and the J end loses 0 bases, and a stretch of 7 bases separates them.